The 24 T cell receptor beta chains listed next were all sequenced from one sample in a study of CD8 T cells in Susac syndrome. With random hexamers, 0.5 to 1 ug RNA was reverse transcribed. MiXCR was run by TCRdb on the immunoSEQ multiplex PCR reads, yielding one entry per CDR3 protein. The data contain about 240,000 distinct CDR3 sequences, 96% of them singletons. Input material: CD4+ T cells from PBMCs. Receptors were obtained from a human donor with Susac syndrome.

As DNA, the CDR3 is TGCAGTGCTACCCTAGCGTCTTCCTACAATGAGCAGTTCTTC. This encodes CSATLASSYNEQFF. This chain links TRBV20-1 with TRBJ2-1; possible D gene TRBD2, 6 bases. Trimming took 4 bases from V and 1 from J, leaving 11 bases between them. This CDR3 has 14 amino acids. The germline gives CDR1 DFQATT, CDR2 SNEGSKA (reference sequence).

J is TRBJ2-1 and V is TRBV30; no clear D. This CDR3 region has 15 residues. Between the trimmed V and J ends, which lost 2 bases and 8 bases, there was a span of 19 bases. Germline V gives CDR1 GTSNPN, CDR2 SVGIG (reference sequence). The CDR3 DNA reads TGTGCCTGGAGTCGGATGCACTCTGTAGTCGATGAGCAGTTCTTC. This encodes CAWSRMHSVVDEQFF.

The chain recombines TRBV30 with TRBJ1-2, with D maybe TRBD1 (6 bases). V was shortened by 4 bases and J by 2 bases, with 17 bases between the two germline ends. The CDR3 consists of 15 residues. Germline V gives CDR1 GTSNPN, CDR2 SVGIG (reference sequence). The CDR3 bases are TGTGCCTGGAAGCTCCGAGTAGGGGGGAACTATGGCTACACCTTC. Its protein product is CAWKLRVGGNYGYTF. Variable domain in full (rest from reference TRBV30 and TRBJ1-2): SQTIHQWPATLVQPVGSPLSLECTVEGTSNPNLYWYRQAAGRGLQLLFYSVGIGQISSEVPQNLSASRPQDRQFILSSKKLLLSDSGFYLCAWKLRVGGNYGYTFGSGTRLTVV.

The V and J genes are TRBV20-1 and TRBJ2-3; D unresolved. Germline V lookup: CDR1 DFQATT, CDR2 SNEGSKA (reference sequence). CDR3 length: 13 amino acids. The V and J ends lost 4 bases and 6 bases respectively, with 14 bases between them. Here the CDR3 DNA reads TGCAGTGCTACTCAGTTCTCGGAGGATACGCAGTATTTT. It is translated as CSATQFSEDTQYF.

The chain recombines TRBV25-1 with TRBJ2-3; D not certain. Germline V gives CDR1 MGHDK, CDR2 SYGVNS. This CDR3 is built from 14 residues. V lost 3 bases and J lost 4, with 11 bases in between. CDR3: CASSDPTPPDTQYF. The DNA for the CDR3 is TGTGCCAGCAGTGATCCCACCCCCCCAGATACGCAGTATTTT.

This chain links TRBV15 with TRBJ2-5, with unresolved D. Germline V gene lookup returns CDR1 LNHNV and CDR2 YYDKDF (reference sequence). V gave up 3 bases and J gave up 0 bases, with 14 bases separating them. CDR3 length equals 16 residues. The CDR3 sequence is CATSREQQSYQETQYF. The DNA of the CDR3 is TGTGCCACCAGCAGGGAACAGCAATCGTACCAAGAGACCCAGTACTTC.

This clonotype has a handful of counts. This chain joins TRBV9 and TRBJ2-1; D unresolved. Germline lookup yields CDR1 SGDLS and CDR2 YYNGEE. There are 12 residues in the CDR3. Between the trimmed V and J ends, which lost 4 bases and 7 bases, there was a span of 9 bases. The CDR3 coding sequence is TGTGCCAGCAGCTCCCATAGGAATGAGCAGTTCTTC. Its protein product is CASSSHRNEQFF.

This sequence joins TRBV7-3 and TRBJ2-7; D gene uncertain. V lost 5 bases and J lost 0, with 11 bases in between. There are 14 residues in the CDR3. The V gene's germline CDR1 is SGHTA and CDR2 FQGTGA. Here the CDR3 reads CASSPSSNSYEQYF. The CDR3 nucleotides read TGTGCCAGCAGCCCCAGTAGTAACTCCTACGAGCAGTACTTC.

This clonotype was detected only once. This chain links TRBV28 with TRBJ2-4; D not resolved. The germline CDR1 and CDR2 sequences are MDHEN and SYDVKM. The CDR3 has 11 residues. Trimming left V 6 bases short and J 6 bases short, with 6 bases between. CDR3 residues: CASSLTNIQYF. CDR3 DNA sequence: TGTGCCAGCAGCTTAACAAACATTCAGTACTTC.

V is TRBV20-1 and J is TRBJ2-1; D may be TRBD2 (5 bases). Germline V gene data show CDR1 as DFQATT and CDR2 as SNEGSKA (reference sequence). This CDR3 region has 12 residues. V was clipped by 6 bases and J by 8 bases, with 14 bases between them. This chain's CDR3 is CSAMIASHEQFF. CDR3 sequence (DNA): TGCAGTGCAATGATAGCGTCCCATGAGCAGTTCTTC.

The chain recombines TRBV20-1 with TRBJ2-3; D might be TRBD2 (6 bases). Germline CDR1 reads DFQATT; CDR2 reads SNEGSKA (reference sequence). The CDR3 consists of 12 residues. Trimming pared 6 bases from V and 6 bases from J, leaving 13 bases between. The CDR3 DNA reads TGCAGTGCCCAAACAGGAGGGGATACGCAGTATTTT. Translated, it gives CSAQTGGDTQYF.

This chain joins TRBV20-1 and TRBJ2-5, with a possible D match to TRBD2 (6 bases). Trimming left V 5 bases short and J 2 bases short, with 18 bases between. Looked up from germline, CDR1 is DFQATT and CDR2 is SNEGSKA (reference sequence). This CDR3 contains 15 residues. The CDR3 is CSAPARGGLQETQYF. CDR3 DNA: TGCAGTGCTCCGGCGAGGGGAGGTTTACAAGAGACCCAGTACTTC.

CDR3 residues: CASSQDGGVAYRETQYF. In nucleotides, the CDR3 is TGTGCCAGCAGCCAAGATGGAGGAGTAGCCTACCGGGAGACCCAGTACTTC. The chain employs TRBV4-2 and TRBJ2-5, with TRBD2 as a possible D gene (5 bases). The CDR3 loop spans 17 amino acids. Germline values: CDR1 LGHNA, CDR2 YNFKEQ. Trimming took 0 bases from V and 5 from J, leaving 19 bases between them.

The CDR3 bases are TGTGCCAGCAGTGGGGACGGGACCTATGGCTACACCTTC. Protein product: CASSGDGTYGYTF. The chain recombines TRBV2 with TRBJ1-2; perhaps TRBD1 as D (5 bases). Trimming cost V 4 bases and J 4 bases, with 10 bases left between them. In germline, CDR1 is SNHLY, CDR2 FYNNEI. The length of the CDR3 is 13 residues.

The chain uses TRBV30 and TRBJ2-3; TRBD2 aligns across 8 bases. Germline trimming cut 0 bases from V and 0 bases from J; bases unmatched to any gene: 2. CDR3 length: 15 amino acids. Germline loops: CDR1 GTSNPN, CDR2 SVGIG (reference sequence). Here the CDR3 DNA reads TGTGCCTGGAGTGTAGGCGGGGGGAGCACAGATACGCAGTATTTT. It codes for CAWSVGGGSTDTQYF. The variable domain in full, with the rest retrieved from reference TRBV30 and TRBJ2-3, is SQTIHQWPATLVQPVGSPLSLECTVEGTSNPNLYWYRQAAGRGLQLLFYSVGIGQISSEVPQNLSASRPQDRQFILSSKKLLLSDSGFYLCAWSVGGGSTDTQYFGPGTRLTVL.

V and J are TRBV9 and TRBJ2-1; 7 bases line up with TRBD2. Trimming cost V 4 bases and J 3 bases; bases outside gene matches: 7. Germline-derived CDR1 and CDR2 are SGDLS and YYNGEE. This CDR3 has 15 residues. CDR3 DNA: TGTGCCAGCAGCATCCGGGGAGGGAGCTACAATGAGCAGTTCTTC. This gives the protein CASSIRGGSYNEQFF.

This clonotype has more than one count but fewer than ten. For the CDR3, the DNA is TGCAGCGTTGTTCGGCAGGGAGGCACTGAAGCTTTCTTT. It is translated as CSVVRQGGTEAFF. This chain joins TRBV29-1 and TRBJ1-1; a possible D gene is TRBD1 (5 bases). CDR1 SQVTM and CDR2 ANQGSEA come from the germline V gene. V gave up 4 bases and J gave up 4 bases, with 13 bases separating them. This CDR3 has 13 residues.

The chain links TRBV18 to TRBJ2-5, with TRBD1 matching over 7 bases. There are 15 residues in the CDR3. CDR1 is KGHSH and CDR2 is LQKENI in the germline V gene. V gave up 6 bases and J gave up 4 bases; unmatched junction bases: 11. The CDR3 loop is CASSPRQGGRETQYF. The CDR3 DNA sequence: TGTGCCAGCTCGCCTCGACAGGGCGGTCGAGAGACCCAGTACTTC.

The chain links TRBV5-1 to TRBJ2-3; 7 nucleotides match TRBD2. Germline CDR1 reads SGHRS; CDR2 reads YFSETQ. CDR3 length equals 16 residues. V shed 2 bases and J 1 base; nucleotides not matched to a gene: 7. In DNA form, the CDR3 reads TGCGCCAGCAGCTTAGCGGGACGAGCGCGCACAGATACGCAGTATTTT. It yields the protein CASSLAGRARTDTQYF.

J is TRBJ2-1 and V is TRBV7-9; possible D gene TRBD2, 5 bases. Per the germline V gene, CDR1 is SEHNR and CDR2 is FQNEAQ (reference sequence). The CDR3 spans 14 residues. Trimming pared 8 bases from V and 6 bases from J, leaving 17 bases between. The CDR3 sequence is CASGRLEGSNEQFF. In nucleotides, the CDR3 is TGTGCCAGCGGTAGATTGGAAGGGAGCAATGAGCAGTTCTTC.

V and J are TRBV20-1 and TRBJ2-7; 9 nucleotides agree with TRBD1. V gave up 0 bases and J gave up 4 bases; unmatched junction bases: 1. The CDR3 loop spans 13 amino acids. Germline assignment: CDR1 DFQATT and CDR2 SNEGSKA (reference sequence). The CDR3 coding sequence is TGCAGTGCTAGAGAGACAGGGGGTTACGAGCAGTACTTC. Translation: CSARETGGYEQYF.

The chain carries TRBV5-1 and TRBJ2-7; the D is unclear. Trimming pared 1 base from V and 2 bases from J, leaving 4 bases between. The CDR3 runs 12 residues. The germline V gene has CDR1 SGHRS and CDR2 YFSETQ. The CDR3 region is CASSLNTYEQYF. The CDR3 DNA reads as TGCGCCAGCAGCTTGAATACCTACGAGCAGTACTTC.

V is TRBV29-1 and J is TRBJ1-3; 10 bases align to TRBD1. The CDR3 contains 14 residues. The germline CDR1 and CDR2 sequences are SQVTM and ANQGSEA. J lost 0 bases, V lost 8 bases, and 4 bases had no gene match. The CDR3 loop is CSTRQGASGNTIYF. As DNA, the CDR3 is TGCAGCACCCGACAGGGGGCCTCTGGAAACACCATATATTTT.

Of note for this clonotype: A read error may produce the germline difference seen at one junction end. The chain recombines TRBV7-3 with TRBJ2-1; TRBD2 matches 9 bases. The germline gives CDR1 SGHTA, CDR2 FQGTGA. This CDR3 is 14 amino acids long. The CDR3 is CANSEAGGGNEQFF. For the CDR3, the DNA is TGTGCCAACAGCGAAGCGGGAGGCGGTAATGAGCAGTTCTTC.